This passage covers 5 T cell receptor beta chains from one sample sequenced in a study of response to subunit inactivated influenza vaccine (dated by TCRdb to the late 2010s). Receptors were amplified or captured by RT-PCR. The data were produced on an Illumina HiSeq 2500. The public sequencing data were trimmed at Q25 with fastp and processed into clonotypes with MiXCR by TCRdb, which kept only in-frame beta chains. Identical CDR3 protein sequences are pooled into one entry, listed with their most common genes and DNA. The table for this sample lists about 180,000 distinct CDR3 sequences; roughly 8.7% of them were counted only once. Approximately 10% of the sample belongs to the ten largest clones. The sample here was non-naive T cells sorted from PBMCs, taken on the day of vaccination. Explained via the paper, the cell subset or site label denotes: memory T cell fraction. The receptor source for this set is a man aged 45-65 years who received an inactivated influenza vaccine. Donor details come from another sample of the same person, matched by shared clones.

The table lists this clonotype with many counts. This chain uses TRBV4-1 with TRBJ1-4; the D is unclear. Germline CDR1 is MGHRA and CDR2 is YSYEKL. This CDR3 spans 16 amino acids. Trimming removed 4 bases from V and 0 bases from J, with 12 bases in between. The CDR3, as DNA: TGCGCCAGCAGCCGAGTTGTCGTCCCAACTAATGAAAAACTGTTTTTT. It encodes CASSRVVVPTNEKLFF.

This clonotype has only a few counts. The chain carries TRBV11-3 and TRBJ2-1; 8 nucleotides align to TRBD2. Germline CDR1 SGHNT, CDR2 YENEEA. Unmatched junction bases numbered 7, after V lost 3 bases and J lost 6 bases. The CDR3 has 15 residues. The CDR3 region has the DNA TGTGCCAGCAGCTTTAGCGGGGACGTCGGCAATGAGCAGTTCTTC. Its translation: CASSFSGDVGNEQFF.

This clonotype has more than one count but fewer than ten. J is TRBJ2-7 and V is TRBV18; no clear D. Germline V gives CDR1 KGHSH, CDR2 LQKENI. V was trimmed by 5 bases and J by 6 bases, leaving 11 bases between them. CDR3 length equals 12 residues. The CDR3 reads CASSYPGREQYF. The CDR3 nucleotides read TGTGCCAGCTCATACCCTGGTCGCGAGCAGTACTTC.

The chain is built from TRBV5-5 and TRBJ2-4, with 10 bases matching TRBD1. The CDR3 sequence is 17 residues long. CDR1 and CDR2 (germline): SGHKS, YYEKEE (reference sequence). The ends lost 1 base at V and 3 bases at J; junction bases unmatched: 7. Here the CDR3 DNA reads TGTGCCAGCAGCTTGTGGGGGACAGGGGTGGTCAAAAACATTCAGTACTTC. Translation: CASSLWGTGVVKNIQYF.

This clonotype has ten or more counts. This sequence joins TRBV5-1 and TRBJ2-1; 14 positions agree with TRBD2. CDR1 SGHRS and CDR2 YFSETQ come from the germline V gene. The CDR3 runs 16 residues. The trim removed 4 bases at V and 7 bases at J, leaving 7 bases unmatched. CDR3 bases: TGCGCCAGCAGCCCCGGGACTAGCGGGAGTGTAAATGAGCAGTTCTTC. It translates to CASSPGTSGSVNEQFF.